This note documents a single T cell receptor (beta chain) sequence. Method: immunoSEQ multiplex PCR; TCRdb's copy keeps in-frame clones and lacks some. The profile shows hundreds of thousands of clones, 87% of them singletons. Treatment noted: over 15 received Ad26.COV2.S at low or high dose, single or two shots; several received placebo; per-sample allocation not given. Day 63 after the first injection of vaccine or placebo was the sampling time. Recruitment in Boston yielded a donor of adult age, 18-55 years. This record comes from a study of Ad26.COV2.S vaccination and SARS-CoV-2 variants. This sequence was found in a person between 18 and 60 years old who received the Ad26.COV2.S COVID-19 vaccine or a placebo. The source material was peripheral blood, sampled in a trial of Ad26.COV2.S vaccine versus placebo.

CDR3 sequence (DNA): TGTGCCAGCAGTCGCGCGGAGGGAGGGGAAGAGACCCAGTACTTC. This encodes CASSRAEGGEETQYF. The chain carries TRBV4-2 and TRBJ2-5, with 7 bases matching TRBD2. Germline V lookup: CDR1 LGHNA, CDR2 YNFKEQ. J lost 3 bases, V lost 6 bases, and 10 bases had no gene match. The CDR3 runs to 15 residues.